This T cell receptor beta chain was sequenced during a study of beta chain features in type 1 diabetes. Findings and limits, study-wide: Within each of all four CD4+ subsets, Type 1 diabetes patients had TCRB CDR3s that were moderately but significantly shorter. It was among patients, rather than healthy donors, that naive, central memory and Treg TCRB repertoires appeared more similar. Equally in patients and controls, shorter templates might have been favored by PCR.

Isolated RNA was reverse transcribed in full, so expressed TCRB transcripts were sequenced. Assay: immunoSEQ multiplex PCR; the TCRdb copy retains only in-frame clones and omits some. The data contain some 640,000 clones, roughly an eighth of them singletons. In this sample, this clone turned up once. The target antigen is unknown. Around 0.12 L of blood, on average, came from one heparinised draw per donor. The sequenced material came from naive CD4+ T cells from blood. The source of this sequence is a man aged 18 to 35 with type 1 diabetes.

CDR3 protein: CASSQTGGRPDTQYF. CDR3 sequence (DNA): TGTGCCAGCAGCCAAACAGGGGGCAGGCCAGATACGCAGTATTTT. The chain recombines TRBV5-4 with TRBJ2-3, with 9 bases matching TRBD1. The CDR3 runs to 15 residues. The V and J ends lost 4 bases and 4 bases, in that order; junction bases with no gene match: 7. Germline CDR1 SGHNT, CDR2 YYREEE (reference sequence). Complete variable domain (other parts from reference TRBV5-4 and TRBJ2-3): ETGVTQSPTHLIKTRGQQVTLRCSSQSGHNTVSWYQQALGQGPQFIFQYYREEENGRGNFPPRFSGLQFPNYSSELNVNALELDDSALYLCASSQTGGRPDTQYFGPGTRLTVL.